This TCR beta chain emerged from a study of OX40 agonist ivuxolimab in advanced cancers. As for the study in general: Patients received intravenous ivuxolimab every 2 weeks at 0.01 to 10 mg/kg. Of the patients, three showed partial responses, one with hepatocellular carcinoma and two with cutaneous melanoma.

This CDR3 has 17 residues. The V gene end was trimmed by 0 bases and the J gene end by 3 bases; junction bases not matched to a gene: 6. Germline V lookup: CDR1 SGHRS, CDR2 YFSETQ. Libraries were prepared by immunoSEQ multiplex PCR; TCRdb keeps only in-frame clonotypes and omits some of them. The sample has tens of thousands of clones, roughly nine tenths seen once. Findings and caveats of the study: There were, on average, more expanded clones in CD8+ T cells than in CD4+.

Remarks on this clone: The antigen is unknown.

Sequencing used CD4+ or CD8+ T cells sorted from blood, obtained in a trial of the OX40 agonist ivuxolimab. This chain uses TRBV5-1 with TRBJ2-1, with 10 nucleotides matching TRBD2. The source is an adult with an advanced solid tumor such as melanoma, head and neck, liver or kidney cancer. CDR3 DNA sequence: TGCGCCAGCAGCTTGGCTCCCCTAGCGGGAGTCTACAATGAGCAGTTCTTC. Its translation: CASSLAPLAGVYNEQFF. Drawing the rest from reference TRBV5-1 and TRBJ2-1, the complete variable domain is KAGVTQTPRYLIKTRGQQVTLSCSPISGHRSVSWYQQTPGQGLQFLFEYFSETQRNKGNFPGRFSGRQFSNSRSEMNVSTLELGDSALYLCASSLAPLAGVYNEQFFGPGTRLTVL.